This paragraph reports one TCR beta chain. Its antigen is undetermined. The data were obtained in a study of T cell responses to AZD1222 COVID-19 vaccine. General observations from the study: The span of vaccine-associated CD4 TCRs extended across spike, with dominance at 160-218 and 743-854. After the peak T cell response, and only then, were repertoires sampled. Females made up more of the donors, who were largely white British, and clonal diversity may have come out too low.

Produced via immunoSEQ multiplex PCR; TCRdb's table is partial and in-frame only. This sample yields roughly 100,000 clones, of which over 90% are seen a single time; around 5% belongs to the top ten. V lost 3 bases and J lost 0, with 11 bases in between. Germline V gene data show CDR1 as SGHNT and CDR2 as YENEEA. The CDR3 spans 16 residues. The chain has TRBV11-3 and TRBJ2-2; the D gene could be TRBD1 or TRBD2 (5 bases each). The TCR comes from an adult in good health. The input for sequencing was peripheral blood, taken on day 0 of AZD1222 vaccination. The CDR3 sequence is CASSFISGPNTGELFF. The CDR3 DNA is TGTGCCAGCAGCTTTATTTCGGGGCCGAACACCGGGGAGCTGTTTTTT.